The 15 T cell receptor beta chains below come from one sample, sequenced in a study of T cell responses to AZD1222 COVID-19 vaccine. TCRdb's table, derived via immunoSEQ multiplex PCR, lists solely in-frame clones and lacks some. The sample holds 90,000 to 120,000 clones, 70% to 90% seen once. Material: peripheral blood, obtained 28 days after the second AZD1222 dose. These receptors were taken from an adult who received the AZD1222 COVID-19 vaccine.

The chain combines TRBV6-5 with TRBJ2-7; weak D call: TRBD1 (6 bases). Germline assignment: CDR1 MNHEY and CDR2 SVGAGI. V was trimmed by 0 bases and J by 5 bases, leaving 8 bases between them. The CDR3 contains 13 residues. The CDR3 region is CASSYSSGDEQYF. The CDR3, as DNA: TGTGCCAGCAGTTACTCTTCAGGGGACGAGCAGTACTTC.

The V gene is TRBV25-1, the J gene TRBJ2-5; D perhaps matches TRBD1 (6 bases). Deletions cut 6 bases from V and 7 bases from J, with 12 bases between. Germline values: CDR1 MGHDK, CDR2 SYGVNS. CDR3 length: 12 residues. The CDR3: CASRTGWATQYF. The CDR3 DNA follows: TGTGCCAGCAGGACAGGTTGGGCGACCCAGTACTTC.

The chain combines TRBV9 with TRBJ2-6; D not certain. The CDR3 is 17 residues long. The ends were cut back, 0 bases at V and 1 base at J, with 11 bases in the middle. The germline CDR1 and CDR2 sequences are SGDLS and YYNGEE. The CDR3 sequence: CASSVGPVLSGANVLTF. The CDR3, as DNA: TGTGCCAGCAGCGTAGGACCCGTTCTTTCTGGGGCCAACGTCCTGACTTTC. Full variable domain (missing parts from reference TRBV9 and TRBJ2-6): DSGVTQTPKHLITATGQRVTLRCSPRSGDLSVYWYQQSLDQGLQFLIQYYNGEERAKGNILERFSAQQFPDLHSELNLSSLELGDSALYFCASSVGPVLSGANVLTFGAGSRLTVL.

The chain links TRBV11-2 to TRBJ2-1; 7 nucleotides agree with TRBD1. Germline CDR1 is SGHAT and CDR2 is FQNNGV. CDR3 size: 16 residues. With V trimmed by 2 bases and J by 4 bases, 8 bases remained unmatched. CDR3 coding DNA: TGTGCCAGCAGCTTACCCAGACAGGGTCCGTACAATGAGCAGTTCTTC. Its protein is CASSLPRQGPYNEQFF.

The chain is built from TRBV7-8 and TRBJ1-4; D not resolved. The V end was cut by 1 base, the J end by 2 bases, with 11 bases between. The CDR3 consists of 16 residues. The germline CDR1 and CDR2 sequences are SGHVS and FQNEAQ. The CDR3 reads CASSLDVGFTNEKLFF. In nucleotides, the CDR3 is TGTGCCAGCAGCTTAGATGTGGGGTTTACTAATGAAAAACTGTTTTTT.

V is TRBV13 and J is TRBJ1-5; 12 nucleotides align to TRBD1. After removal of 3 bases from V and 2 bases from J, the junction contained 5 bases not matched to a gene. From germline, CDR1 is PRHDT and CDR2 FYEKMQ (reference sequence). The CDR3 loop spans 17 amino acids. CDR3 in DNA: TGTGCCAGCAGCTTCTCCGGGACAGGGGGCGGCAATCAGCCCCAGCATTTT. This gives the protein CASSFSGTGGGNQPQHF.

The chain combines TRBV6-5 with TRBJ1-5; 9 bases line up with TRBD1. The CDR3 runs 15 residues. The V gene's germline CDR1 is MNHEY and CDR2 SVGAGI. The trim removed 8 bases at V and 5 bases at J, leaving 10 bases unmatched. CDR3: CASHHSGTGYQPQHF. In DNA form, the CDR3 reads TGTGCCAGCCATCATTCCGGGACAGGGTATCAGCCCCAGCATTTT.

CDR3 in amino acids: CASSEVTTEMNTEAFF. The CDR3 DNA is TGTGCCAGCAGTGAAGTGACGACAGAGATGAACACTGAAGCTTTCTTT. V is TRBV6-1 and J is TRBJ1-1, with a weak D call TRBD1 (5 bases). The CDR3 runs to 16 residues. CDR1 and CDR2 from the germline V gene are MNHNS and SASEGT. V dropped 1 base and J dropped 0 bases, with 12 bases sitting between them.

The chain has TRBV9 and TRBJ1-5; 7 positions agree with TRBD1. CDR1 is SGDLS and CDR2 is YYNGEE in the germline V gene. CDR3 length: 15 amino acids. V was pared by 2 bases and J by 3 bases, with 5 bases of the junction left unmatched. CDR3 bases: TGTGCCAGCAGCGTGTCTGGGACAGTCAATCAGCCCCAGCATTTT. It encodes CASSVSGTVNQPQHF.

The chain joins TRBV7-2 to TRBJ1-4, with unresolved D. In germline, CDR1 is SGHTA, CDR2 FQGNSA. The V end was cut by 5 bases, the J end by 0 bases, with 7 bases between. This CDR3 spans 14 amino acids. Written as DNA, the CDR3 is TGTGCCAGCAGCCTGGACCCAACTAATGAAAAACTGTTTTTT. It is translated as CASSLDPTNEKLFF.

The CDR3 region has the DNA TGTGCCATCGGAGACACCTACGAGCAGTACTTC. Amino acids: CAIGDTYEQYF. The chain joins TRBV10-3 to TRBJ2-7; D is undetermined. The CDR3 covers 11 residues. CDR1 is ENHRY, CDR2 SYGVKD, per germline. V shed 8 bases and J shed 2 bases, with 7 bases lying between them.

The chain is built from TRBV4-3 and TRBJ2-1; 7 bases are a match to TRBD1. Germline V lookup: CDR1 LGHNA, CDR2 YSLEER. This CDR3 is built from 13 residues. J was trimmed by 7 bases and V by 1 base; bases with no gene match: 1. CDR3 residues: CASSQAGGNEQFF. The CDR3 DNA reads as TGCGCCAGCAGCCAAGCAGGGGGAAATGAGCAGTTCTTC.

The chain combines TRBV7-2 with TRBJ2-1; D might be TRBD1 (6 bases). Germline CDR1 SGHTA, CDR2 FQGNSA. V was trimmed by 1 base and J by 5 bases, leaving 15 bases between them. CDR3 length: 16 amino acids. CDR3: CASSLEATQGNNEQFF. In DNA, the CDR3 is TGTGCCAGCAGCTTAGAGGCGACCCAGGGGAACAATGAGCAGTTCTTC.

In nucleotides, the CDR3 is TGTGCCAGCAGCTTTATGACGGGGGATTCACCCCTCCACTTT. This encodes CASSFMTGDSPLHF. The V and J genes are TRBV11-2 and TRBJ1-6, with D possibly TRBD1 on 5 matching bases. Trimming took 3 bases from V and 8 from J, leaving 11 bases between them. The CDR3 totals 14 residues. The V gene's germline CDR1 is SGHAT and CDR2 FQNNGV.

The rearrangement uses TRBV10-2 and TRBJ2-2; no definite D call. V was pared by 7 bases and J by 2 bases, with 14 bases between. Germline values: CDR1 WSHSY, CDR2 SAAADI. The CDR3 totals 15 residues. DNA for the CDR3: TGCGCCAGCACACCAGGAGAGGAAAACACCGGGGAGCTGTTTTTT. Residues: CASTPGEENTGELFF.